Sequencing of this T cell receptor (beta chain) was carried out in a study of blood T cell repertoires in COVID-19. Data came from immunoSEQ multiplex PCR; TCRdb stores just in-frame clones and leaves some out. The data show about 180,000 clones, approximately 86% seen once. V shed 8 bases and J shed 0 bases, with 9 bases lying between them. CDR3 length: 13 amino acids. CDR1 is KGHSH, CDR2 LQKENI, per germline. This chain connects TRBV18 to TRBJ2-3; D not resolved. What was sequenced was peripheral blood. The sequence derives from a man in his fifties or sixties with active or convalescent COVID-19. CDR3 in amino acids: CASAGISTDTQYF. CDR3 bases: TGTGCCAGCGCAGGAATTAGCACAGATACGCAGTATTTT.